Listed below are T cell receptor beta chains from one sample, sequenced in a study of early T cells in non-severe SARS-CoV-2 infection. TCRdb processed the 5' RACE reads anew with MiXCR; each CDR3 protein has one entry. The table shows about 56,000 distinct CDR3 sequences, with about 10% occurring only once. Sequencing was carried out using whole blood. The receptors derive from an adult who was a healthcare worker with PCR-confirmed SARS-CoV-2 infection or an uninfected control (not recorded which). CDR3s include the opening cysteine and the closing phenylalanine or tryptophan. The order of the fields is CDR3 length, clone size, V gene, CDR3 protein. Clone size, where shown, is once, few, many, or a class for clones that have expanded.

15	NA	TRBV29-1	CSAWYGRISTDTQYF
16	many	TRBV10-2	CASSLASGRSADTQYF
15	medium-sized	TRBV2	CASSEAGSGDGPQHF
15	many	TRBV5-1	CASSVTSGRIGEQFF
15	NA	TRBV5-6	CASSSQTTGLWRAFF
15	few	TRBV5-1	CASSWGIIYSYEQYF
15	NA	TRBV18	CASSPGAAGNQPQHF
12	many	TRBV12-3/TRBV12-4	CASRDNNYGYTF
13	NA	TRBV6-1	CASTRGVSYEQYF
12	many	TRBV7-8	CASSLRANEQFF
13	many	TRBV29-1	CSVGSGTGREQYF
14	NA	TRBV9	CASSVDPGSYEQYF
15	many	TRBV24-1	CATSDLRDTSYEQYF
12	NA	TRBV7-2	CASSRGPDTQYF
12	NA	TRBV6-2/TRBV6-3	CASSPNGAVGYF
14	many	TRBV20-1	CSAPIAVYQLGYTF
15	few	TRBV29-1	CSVVSGLAGAETQYF
14	few	TRBV5-4	CASSIGSVNTEAFF
16	NA	TRBV20-1	CSASLNGGQGLGEQYF
18	many	TRBV5-1	CASRRTSGSGTSTDTQYF
11	many	TRBV20-1	CSARGTSGFIF
14	NA	TRBV19	CASSIDRNLGLYTF
16	few	TRBV5-1	CASSSGLAGVQETQYF
13	few	TRBV6-1	CASSDPSVGWQFF
14	many	TRBV27	CASSTGDSIDEQYF
15	many	TRBV27	CASSPDRGIAYEQYF
15	many	TRBV7-8	CASSQGGSRADTQYF
18	many	TRBV3-1	CASSQAVLAGGGTDTQYF
13	NA	TRBV9	CASSGQDSGEQYF
14	NA	TRBV20-1	CSASFQGGTGELFF
15	few	TRBV4-2	CASSQDRRITDTQYF
12	NA	TRBV20-1	CSARVASYGYTF
15	many	TRBV11-2	CASSPKGFPNEKLFF
16	NA	TRBV2	CVTRRSSVASTDTQYF
15	many	TRBV7-9	CASSLAIGPTGELFF
16	many	TRBV2	CASSGGGLMGTDTQYF
13	NA	TRBV29-1	CSVVTANTGELFF
16	many	TRBV12-3/TRBV12-4	CASRKTGEGGLYEQYF
12	many	TRBV2	CASSIDALLYTF
12	many	TRBV20-1	CSGQTNYNEQFF
16	NA	TRBV7-9	CASSTRSSWDSETQFF
11	NA	TRBV4-2	CASSQEAEAFF
17	many	TRBV4-3	CASSQLGTSGTYNEQFF
14	many	TRBV29-1	CSVLEQGGNYGYTF
14	many	TRBV12-3/TRBV12-4	CASSLGHSNAEAFF
16	NA	TRBV7-6	CASSLQSGSPPDTQYF
13	few	TRBV15	CATSREGGSGYTF
13	few	TRBV7-2	CASRLTSGNTIYF
12	few	TRBV6-2/TRBV6-3	CASSYSKETQYF
17	many	TRBV3-1	CASSQDVAHSRGSEQFF
14	NA	TRBV29-1	CSARREENTGELFF
14	many	TRBV5-1	CASRPGTSGGELFF
13	many	TRBV5-1	CASSLVSGETQYF
15	NA	TRBV5-6	CASSLRVGSYNEQFF